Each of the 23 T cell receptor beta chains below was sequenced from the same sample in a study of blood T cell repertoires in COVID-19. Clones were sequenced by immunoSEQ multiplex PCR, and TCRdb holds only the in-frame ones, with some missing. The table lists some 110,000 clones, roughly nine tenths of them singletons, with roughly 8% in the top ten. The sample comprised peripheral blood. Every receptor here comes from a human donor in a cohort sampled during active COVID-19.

The CDR3 nucleotides are TGTGCCAGTAGTATATCAGTTAACAGCAATCAGCCCCAGCATTTT. Protein product: CASSISVNSNQPQHF. The rearrangement uses TRBV19 and TRBJ1-5, with D hard to call. Germline V gene lookup returns CDR1 LNHDA and CDR2 SQIVND (reference sequence). This CDR3 has 15 residues. Trimming stripped 2 bases from V and 1 base from J, with 9 bases between.

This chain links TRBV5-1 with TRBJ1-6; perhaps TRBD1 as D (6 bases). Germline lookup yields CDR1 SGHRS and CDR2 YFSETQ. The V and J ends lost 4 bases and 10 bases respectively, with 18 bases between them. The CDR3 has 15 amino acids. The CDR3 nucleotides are TGCGCCAGCAGCCCCCGGGGGGGCGGAGAGTCACCCCTCCACTTT. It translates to CASSPRGGGESPLHF. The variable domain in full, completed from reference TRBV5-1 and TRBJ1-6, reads KAGVTQTPRYLIKTRGQQVTLSCSPISGHRSVSWYQQTPGQGLQFLFEYFSETQRNKGNFPGRFSGRQFSNSRSEMNVSTLELGDSALYLCASSPRGGGESPLHFGNGTRLTVT.

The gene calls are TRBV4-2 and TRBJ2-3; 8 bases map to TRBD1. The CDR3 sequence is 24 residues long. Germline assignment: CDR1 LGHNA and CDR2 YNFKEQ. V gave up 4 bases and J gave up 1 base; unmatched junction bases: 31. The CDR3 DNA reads TGTGCCAGCAGCCTCGACGACTGGACAGGGCCATGGGCGGGCAGGAGGAGACGCACAGATACGCAGTATTTT. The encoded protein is CASSLDDWTGPWAGRRRRTDTQYF.

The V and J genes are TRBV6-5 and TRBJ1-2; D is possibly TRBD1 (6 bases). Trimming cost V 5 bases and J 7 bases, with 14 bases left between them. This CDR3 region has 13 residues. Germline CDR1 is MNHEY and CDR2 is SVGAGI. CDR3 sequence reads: CASSTGGLAGYTF. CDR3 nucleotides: TGTGCCAGCAGTACGGGGGGGCTGGCTGGCTACACCTTC.

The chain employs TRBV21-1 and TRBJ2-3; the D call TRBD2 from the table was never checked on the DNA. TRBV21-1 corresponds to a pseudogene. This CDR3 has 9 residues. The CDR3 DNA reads TGTGCCAGTATCCCGGGTAAGTATTTT. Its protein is CASIPGKYF.

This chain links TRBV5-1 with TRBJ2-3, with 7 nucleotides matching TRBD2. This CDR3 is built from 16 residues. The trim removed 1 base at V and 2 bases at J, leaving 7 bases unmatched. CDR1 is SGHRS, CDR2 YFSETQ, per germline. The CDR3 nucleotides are TGCGCCAGCAGCTTGCCCCTCCAGCGGGACACAGATACGCAGTATTTT. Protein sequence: CASSLPLQRDTDTQYF. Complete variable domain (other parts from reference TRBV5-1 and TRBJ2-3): KAGVTQTPRYLIKTRGQQVTLSCSPISGHRSVSWYQQTPGQGLQFLFEYFSETQRNKGNFPGRFSGRQFSNSRSEMNVSTLELGDSALYLCASSLPLQRDTDTQYFGPGTRLTVL.

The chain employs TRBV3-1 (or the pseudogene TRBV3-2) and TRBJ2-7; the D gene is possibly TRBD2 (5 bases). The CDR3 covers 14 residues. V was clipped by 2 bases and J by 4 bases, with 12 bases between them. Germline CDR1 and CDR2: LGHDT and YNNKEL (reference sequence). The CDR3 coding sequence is TGTGCCAGCAGCCAATTTCTAGCAGCGTACGAGCAGTACTTC. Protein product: CASSQFLAAYEQYF.

DNA for the CDR3: TGTGCCAGCTCACCACCGTACCCAGGGGTTCAGGAGCAGTTCTTC. This codes for CASSPPYPGVQEQFF. The V and J genes are TRBV18 and TRBJ2-1; the D gene is possibly TRBD1 (6 bases). The length of the CDR3 is 15 residues. Germline-derived CDR1 and CDR2 are KGHSH and LQKENI. Trimming took off 0 bases at V and 10 bases at J, with 16 bases between the two ends.

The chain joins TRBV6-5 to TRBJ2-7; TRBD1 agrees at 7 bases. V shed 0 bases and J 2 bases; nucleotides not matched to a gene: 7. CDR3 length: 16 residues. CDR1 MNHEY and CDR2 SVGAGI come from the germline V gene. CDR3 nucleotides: TGTGCCAGCAGTTACTCGAAGGGACAGTCTGCCTACGAGCAGTACTTC. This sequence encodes CASSYSKGQSAYEQYF.

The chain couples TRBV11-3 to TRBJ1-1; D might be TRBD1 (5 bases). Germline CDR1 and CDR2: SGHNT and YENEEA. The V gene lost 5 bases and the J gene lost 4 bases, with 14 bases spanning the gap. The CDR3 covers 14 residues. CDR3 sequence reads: CASSLEGPATEAFF. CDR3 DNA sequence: TGTGCCAGCAGCCTGGAGGGACCCGCCACTGAAGCTTTCTTT.

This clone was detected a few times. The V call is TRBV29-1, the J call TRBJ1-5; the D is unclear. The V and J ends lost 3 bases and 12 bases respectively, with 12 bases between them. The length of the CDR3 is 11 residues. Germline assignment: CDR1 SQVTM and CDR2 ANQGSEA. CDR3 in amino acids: CSVDLAGIQHF. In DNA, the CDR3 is TGCAGCGTTGATCTGGCGGGAATCCAGCATTTT.

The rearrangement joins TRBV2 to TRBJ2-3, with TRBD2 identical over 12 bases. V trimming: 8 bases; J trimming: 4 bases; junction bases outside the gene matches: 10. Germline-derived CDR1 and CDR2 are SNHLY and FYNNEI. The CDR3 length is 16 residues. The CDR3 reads CASGPTSGRIADTQYF. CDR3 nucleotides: TGTGCCAGCGGGCCTACTAGCGGGAGGATCGCAGATACGCAGTATTTT.

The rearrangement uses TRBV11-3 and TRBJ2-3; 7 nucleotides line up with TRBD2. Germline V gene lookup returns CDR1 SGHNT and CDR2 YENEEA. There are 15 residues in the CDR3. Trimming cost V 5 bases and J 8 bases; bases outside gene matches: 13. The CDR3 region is CASSRIGGELVTQYF. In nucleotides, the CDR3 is TGTGCCAGCAGCCGGATTGGGGGGGAGTTGGTTACGCAGTATTTT.

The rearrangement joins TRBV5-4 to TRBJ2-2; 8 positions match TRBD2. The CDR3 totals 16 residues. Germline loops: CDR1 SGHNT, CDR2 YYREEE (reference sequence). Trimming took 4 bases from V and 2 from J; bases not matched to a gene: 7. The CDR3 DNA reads TGTGCCAGCAGCCCGGGGGGGCTATTTAACACCGGGGAGCTGTTTTTT. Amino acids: CASSPGGLFNTGELFF.

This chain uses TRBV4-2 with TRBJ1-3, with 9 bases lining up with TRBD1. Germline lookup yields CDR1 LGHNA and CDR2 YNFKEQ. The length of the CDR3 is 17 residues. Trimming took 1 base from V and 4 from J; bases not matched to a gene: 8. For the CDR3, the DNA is TGTGCCAGCAGCCAAGCCCTCCGGACAGGGGTAGGAAACACCATATATTTT. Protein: CASSQALRTGVGNTIYF.

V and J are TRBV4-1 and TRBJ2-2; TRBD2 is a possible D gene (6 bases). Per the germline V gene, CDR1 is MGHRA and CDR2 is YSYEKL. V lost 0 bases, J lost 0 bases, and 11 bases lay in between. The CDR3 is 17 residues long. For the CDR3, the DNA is TGCGCCAGCAGCCAAGACTACGGGAGCGCGAACACCGGGGAGCTGTTTTTT. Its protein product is CASSQDYGSANTGELFF.

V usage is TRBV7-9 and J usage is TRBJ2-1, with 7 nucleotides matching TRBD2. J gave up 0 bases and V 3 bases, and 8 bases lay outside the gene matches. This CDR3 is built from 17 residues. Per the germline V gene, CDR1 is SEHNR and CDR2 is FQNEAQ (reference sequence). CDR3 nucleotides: TGTGCCAGCAGCTTCCAAAGCGGGGTAAGCTCCTACAATGAGCAGTTCTTC. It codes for CASSFQSGVSSYNEQFF.

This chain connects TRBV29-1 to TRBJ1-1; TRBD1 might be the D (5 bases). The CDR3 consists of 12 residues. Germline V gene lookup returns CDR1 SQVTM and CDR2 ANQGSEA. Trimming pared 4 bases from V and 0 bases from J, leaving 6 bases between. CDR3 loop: CSVGGVNTEAFF. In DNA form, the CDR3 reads TGCAGCGTTGGGGGGGTGAACACTGAAGCTTTCTTT.

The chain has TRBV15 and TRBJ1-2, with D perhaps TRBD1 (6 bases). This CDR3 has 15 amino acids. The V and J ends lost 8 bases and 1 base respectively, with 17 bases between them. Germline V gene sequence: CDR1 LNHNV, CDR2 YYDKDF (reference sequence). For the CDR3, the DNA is TGTGCCACCCGCCCCGGGGACACTATTAACTATGGCTACACCTTC. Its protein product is CATRPGDTINYGYTF.

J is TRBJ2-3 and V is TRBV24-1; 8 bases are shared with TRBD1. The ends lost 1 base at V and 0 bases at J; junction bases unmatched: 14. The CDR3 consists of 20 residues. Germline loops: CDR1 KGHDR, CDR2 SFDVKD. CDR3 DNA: TGTGCCACCAGTGATTTTCGAGAGACCGGGACAGGCCTTAGCACAGATACGCAGTATTTT. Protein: CATSDFRETGTGLSTDTQYF.

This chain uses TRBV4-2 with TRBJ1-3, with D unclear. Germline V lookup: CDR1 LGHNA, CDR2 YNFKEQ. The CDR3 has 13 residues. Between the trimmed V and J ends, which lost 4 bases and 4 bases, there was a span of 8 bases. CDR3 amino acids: CASSPKAGNTIYF. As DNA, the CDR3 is TGTGCCAGCAGCCCCAAAGCAGGAAACACCATATATTTT.

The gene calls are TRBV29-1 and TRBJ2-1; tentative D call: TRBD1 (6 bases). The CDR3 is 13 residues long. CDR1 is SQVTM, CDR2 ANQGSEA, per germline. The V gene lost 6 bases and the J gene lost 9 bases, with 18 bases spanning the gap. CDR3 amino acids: CSVLTHTGREQFF. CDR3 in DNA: TGCAGCGTCCTAACCCACACAGGGCGTGAGCAGTTCTTC.

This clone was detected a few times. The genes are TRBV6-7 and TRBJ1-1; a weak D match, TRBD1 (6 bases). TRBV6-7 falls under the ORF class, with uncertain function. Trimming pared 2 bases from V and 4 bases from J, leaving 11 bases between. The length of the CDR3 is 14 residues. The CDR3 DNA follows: TGTGCCAGCAGTTACCCGACAGGAGGCACTGAAGCTTTCTTT. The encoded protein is CASSYPTGGTEAFF.